The rows below give T cell receptor beta chains drawn from one sample of a study of cytomegalovirus exposure and HLA in healthy donors. Data came from immunoSEQ multiplex PCR; TCRdb stores just in-frame clones and leaves some out. Of around 180,000 clones in the sample, 80% were seen once. Sequencing was carried out using PBMCs. Receptors were obtained from a young man in good health and CMV-seropositive. Both conserved end residues are trimmed from each CDR3. Each record gives: D gene, J gene, CDR3 length, V gene, CDR3 protein. The D gene is left open where the match is weak.

TRBD1 | TRBJ2-1 | 13 | TRBV7-9 | ASSQGQMTYNEQF
. | TRBJ2-7 | 12 | TRBV7-9 | ASSLDMSSYEQY
. | TRBJ2-1 | 14 | TRBV7-9 | ASSLGGLASYNEQF
. | TRBJ1-5 | 13 | TRBV4-2 | ASSQDLGPTSGQH
TRBD1 | TRBJ1-2 | 15 | TRBV5-6 | ASSFRFGTGGSYGYT
. | TRBJ2-5 | 12 | TRBV11-3 | ASSLGQLQETQY
TRBD1 | TRBJ1-4 | 12 | TRBV5-4 | ASSFDRVNEKLF
TRBD1 | TRBJ1-1 | 13 | TRBV5-1 | ASSSATGANTEAF
. | TRBJ2-7 | 14 | TRBV11-3 | ASSLDRQGSGYEQY
. | TRBJ2-5 | 15 | TRBV10-3 | AISESFGGNVKETQY
. | TRBJ2-3 | 13 | TRBV6-4 | ASSVDRSSTDTQY
. | TRBJ1-3 | 13 | TRBV7-2 | ASSRGQSSGNTIY
. | TRBJ1-2 | 9 | TRBV20-1 | SAAASYGYT
. | TRBJ1-1 | 15 | TRBV7-9 | ASSLALGMRPNTEAF
TRBD2 | TRBJ2-1 | 13 | TRBV5-1 | ASSFSGRAYNEQF
TRBD1 | TRBJ1-5 | 12 | TRBV2 | ASRRDRSNQPQH
TRBD1 | TRBJ1-3 | 14 | TRBV19 | ASSIPRTGAGNTIY
TRBD1 | TRBJ1-3 | 12 | TRBV6-4 | ANPGQNSGNTIY
TRBD2 | TRBJ2-3 | 13 | TRBV27 | ASSLITGGPDTQY
. | TRBJ2-5 | 12 | TRBV7-9 | ASSLARGWETQY
TRBD1 | TRBJ2-7 | 13 | TRBV5-1 | ASSRGQGAKYEQY
. | TRBJ2-3 | 13 | TRBV4-3 | ASSQDYADTDTQY
. | TRBJ2-1 | 14 | TRBV29-1 | SVEGGQQSSYNEQF
TRBD1 | TRBJ1-1 | 12 | TRBV5-4 | ASSGTSGQAEAF
TRBD1 | TRBJ2-1 | 9 | TRBV20-1 | SATGDNEQF
TRBD1 | TRBJ1-4 | 12 | TRBV28 | ASSFDRAGEKLF
TRBD1 | TRBJ1-1 | 13 | TRBV27 | ASSPRTGMNTEAF
. | TRBJ2-7 | 11 | TRBV29-1 | SVAFTGIYEQY
. | TRBJ1-5 | 11 | TRBV7-8 | ASSQGRVQPQH
TRBD2 | TRBJ2-1 | 16 | TRBV5-1 | ASSLRLAGGRSYNEQF
. | TRBJ2-1 | 14 | TRBV18 | ASSPGSRSSYNEQF
TRBD1 | TRBJ1-6 | 12 | TRBV7-9 | ASSLNRGNSPLH
. | TRBJ1-3 | 15 | TRBV28 | ASSLLYPGTSGNTIY
. | TRBJ1-4 | 12 | TRBV7-6 | ASSLNRNNEKLF
. | TRBJ1-3 | 10 | TRBV5-4 | ASSSGGNTIY
TRBD1 | TRBJ1-3 | 17 | TRBV10-2 | ASSESGTGGFSSGNTIY
. | TRBJ1-2 | 12 | TRBV5-4 | ASSWGGGPAGYT
. | TRBJ2-7 | 13 | TRBV6-5 | ASSLLARAAYEQY
TRBD1 | TRBJ1-2 | 13 | TRBV9 | ASSPTGQGNYGYT
. | TRBJ2-4 | 14 | TRBV11-2 | ASSLVGSGRVVIQY
. | TRBJ2-7 | 12 | TRBV9 | ASSVVSSAYEQY
TRBD2 | TRBJ2-3 | 14 | TRBV6-1 | ASSEVVLAGGDTQY
. | TRBJ2-1 | 13 | TRBV30 | AWSKGLKSDNEQF
. | TRBJ1-2 | 10 | TRBV11-2 | ASSLRGSGYT
. | TRBJ1-2 | 14 | TRBV5-1 | ASSFIGGTSDYGYT
. | TRBJ2-1 | 15 | TRBV5-4 | ASSLMLGQYGINEQF
. | TRBJ1-1 | 12 | TRBV18 | ASSPGSRVGEAF
. | TRBJ2-3 | 12 | TRBV19 | ASSAGIGGDTQY
TRBD2 | TRBJ2-1 | 14 | TRBV7-2 | ASSSLSGSSYNEQF
. | TRBJ2-1 | 12 | TRBV28 | ASSLLVVYNEQF